These 14 T cell receptor beta chains were sequenced from one sample in a study of spatial heterogeneity in lung cancer. MiXCR, applied by TCRdb to the 5' RACE reads, yields one record per CDR3 protein. The sample consists of 1,500 to 2,000 distinct CDR3 sequences, under 9% of them appearing once. Time point specified: sample taken at primary tumor resection. Researchers sequenced whole RNA taken from tumor, nontumor lung or frozen PBMC without sorting. Material: normal lung tissue next to the tumor, obtained at surgery. The receptors originated from a male donor with early-stage non-small cell lung cancer.

This clonotype was seen more than once but under ten times. For a library built for alpha chains, this beta chain is a stray read; little rests on its size. This chain joins TRBV27 and TRBJ2-7; TRBD2 might be the D (6 bases). CDR1 and CDR2 from the germline V gene are MNHEY and SMNVEV (reference sequence). The CDR3 has 15 residues. Trimming pared 4 bases from V and 7 bases from J, leaving 20 bases between. CDR3 in amino acids: CASSSEPRGTREQYF. The CDR3 bases are TGTGCCAGCAGTTCTGAGCCCCGGGGGACCAGGGAGCAGTACTTC.

This clonotype was observed many times. In a library made to pick up alpha chains, this beta chain is a stray read with a size that means little. The genes are TRBV6-5 and TRBJ1-2; D is unclear. V was shortened by 2 bases and J by 8 bases, with 12 bases between the two germline ends. This CDR3 contains 13 residues. CDR1 and CDR2 from the germline V gene are MNHEY and SVGAGI. CDR3 loop: CASSYTRSGGYTF. The CDR3 coding sequence is TGTGCCAGCAGTTACACGAGGTCGGGGGGCTACACCTTC.

This clonotype is medium-sized by share. This beta chain lies outside the target of a library built for alpha chains; its clone size means little. The V call is TRBV20-1, the J call TRBJ2-5, with 12 bases matching TRBD2. The CDR3 runs 19 residues. Germline-derived CDR1 and CDR2 are DFQATT and SNEGSKA (reference sequence). After removal of 0 bases from V and 6 bases from J, the junction contained 17 bases not matched to a gene. The CDR3 sequence: CSARDFPSGRAAFGKTQYF. DNA for the CDR3: TGCAGTGCTAGAGATTTTCCTAGCGGGAGGGCCGCTTTTGGGAAGACCCAGTACTTC.

This clonotype rates as large. This beta chain is a stray read from a library made for alpha chains; its abundance is not meaningful. The chain joins TRBV6-5 to TRBJ2-2; the D is unclear. Germline V lookup: CDR1 MNHEY, CDR2 SVGAGI. Trimming took off 6 bases at V and 2 bases at J, with 7 bases between the two ends. The CDR3 consists of 13 residues. CDR3 protein: CASSWSNTGELFF. The CDR3 nucleotides read TGTGCCAGCAGCTGGTCTAACACCGGGGAGCTGTTTTTT.

By its share, this clonotype is medium-sized. This beta chain is a stray read from a library made for alpha chains; its abundance is not meaningful. This chain connects TRBV10-1 to TRBJ1-1; no clear D. The CDR3 has 13 amino acids. The germline V gene encodes CDR1 WNHNN and CDR2 SYGVQD (reference sequence). The V gene lost 2 bases and the J gene lost 0 bases, with 4 bases spanning the gap. CDR3 loop: CASSEGMNTEAFF. CDR3 DNA: TGCGCCAGCAGTGAGGGGATGAACACTGAAGCTTTCTTT.

By share of the sample, this clonotype is medium-sized (0.01 to 0.1%). This beta chain is off target for a library built for alpha chains, so its abundance means little. V gene TRBV7-2 combines with J gene TRBJ1-5; D is unclear. Germline CDR1 SGHTA, CDR2 FQGNSA. The CDR3 has 16 residues. Trimming pared 1 base from V and 0 bases from J, leaving 10 bases between. CDR3 region: CASSLDTAYSNQPQHF. The DNA of the CDR3 is TGTGCCAGCAGCTTAGACACAGCGTATAGCAATCAGCCCCAGCATTTT.

This clonotype was counted at least ten times. A library made for alpha chains picked up this beta chain off target, so its size means little. The chain is built from TRBV13 and TRBJ2-5, with a possible D match to TRBD1 (5 bases). The V gene lost 5 bases and the J gene lost 5 bases, with 12 bases spanning the gap. The V gene's germline CDR1 is PRHDT and CDR2 FYEKMQ (reference sequence). The CDR3 extends over 13 amino acids. The DNA for the CDR3 is TGTGCCAGCAGCCCACGGACAAGCGAGACCCAGTACTTC. This codes for CASSPRTSETQYF.

This clonotype came up many times. The library was prepared for alpha chains; this beta chain is a stray read, so its frequency means little. The chain links TRBV20-1 to TRBJ2-1; no clear D gene. Trimming shortened V by 4 bases and J by 5 bases, and 9 bases separated the two germline ends. This CDR3 contains 12 residues. The germline V gene has CDR1 DFQATT and CDR2 SNEGSKA (reference sequence). In DNA form, the CDR3 reads TGCAGTGCTATTTCACAGAACAATGAGCAGTTCTTC. Protein sequence: CSAISQNNEQFF.

By its share, this clonotype is medium-sized (0.01 to 0.1%). A library made for alpha chains picked up this beta chain off target, so its size means little. This sequence joins TRBV28 and TRBJ2-4; the match to TRBD1 covers 7 bases. The CDR3 is made up of 19 amino acids. Germline CDR1 and CDR2: MDHEN and SYDVKM. The ends lost 7 bases at V and 0 bases at J; junction bases unmatched: 18. This CDR3 reads CASTSGIAGDSKAKNIQYF. The CDR3 DNA reads as TGTGCCAGCACATCAGGAATAGCCGGGGACAGTAAAGCCAAAAACATTCAGTACTTC.

This clonotype has at least ten counts. Because this beta chain is a stray read in a library intended to capture alpha chains, its abundance should not be given much weight. The chain links TRBV28 to TRBJ2-4, with D possibly being TRBD2 (6 bases). V was shortened by 7 bases and J by 0 bases, with 13 bases between the two germline ends. From germline, CDR1 is MDHEN and CDR2 SYDVKM. This CDR3 has 15 residues. The CDR3 sequence: CASTESGRAKNIQYF. The CDR3 DNA reads as TGTGCCAGCACCGAAAGCGGGCGAGCCAAAAACATTCAGTACTTC.

Judged by abundance, this clonotype is medium-sized. Since the library was made to target alpha chains, this beta chain is a stray read and its abundance is not meaningful. This chain joins TRBV4-2 and TRBJ1-4; 7 bases are shared with TRBD1. CDR1 LGHNA and CDR2 YNFKEQ come from the germline V gene. Trimming took 4 bases from V and 3 from J; bases not matched to a gene: 14. This CDR3 is 18 amino acids long. This CDR3 reads CASSRTGTASTSNEKLFF. Here the CDR3 DNA reads TGTGCCAGCAGCCGGACCGGGACAGCCTCAACGTCTAATGAAAAACTGTTTTTT.

This clonotype is termed medium-sized. As an off-target read in a library built for alpha chains, this beta chain has a frequency of little significance. This chain joins TRBV6-5 and TRBJ2-5; 8 bases map to TRBD1. CDR1 MNHEY and CDR2 SVGAGI come from the germline V gene. The CDR3 sequence is 13 residues long. With V trimmed by 2 bases and J by 5 bases, 1 base remained unmatched. The chain's CDR3 is CASSYQGAETQYF. CDR3 DNA sequence: TGTGCCAGCAGTTACCAGGGGGCTGAGACCCAGTACTTC.

This clonotype was counted a few times. This beta chain is a stray sequence in a library constructed for alpha chains; its clone size is not meaningful. This sequence joins TRBV20-1 and TRBJ2-3, with 8 bases fitting TRBD2. Germline assignment: CDR1 DFQATT and CDR2 SNEGSKA (reference sequence). J gave up 5 bases and V 5 bases, and 3 bases lay outside the gene matches. The CDR3 totals 12 residues. The CDR3 region has the DNA TGCAGTGCTGAGAGCGGGAGAGATACGCAGTATTTT. Translated, it gives CSAESGRDTQYF.

This clonotype is termed medium-sized. This beta chain is an unintended read in a library built for alpha chains; its size means little. The V gene is TRBV9, the J gene TRBJ2-3; TRBD1 is a possible D gene (5 bases). Trimming took off 1 base at V and 5 bases at J, with 8 bases between the two ends. The CDR3 loop spans 13 amino acids. Looked up from germline, CDR1 is SGDLS and CDR2 is YYNGEE. The CDR3 region is CASSVMGQDTQYF. The CDR3 nucleotides are TGTGCCAGCAGCGTAATGGGGCAAGATACGCAGTATTTT.